The clone carrying this T cell receptor beta chain turned up a few times. Antigen unknown. The germline CDR1 and CDR2 sequences are KGHSY and FQNENV. V lost 0 bases and J 8 bases, leaving 10 bases between the germline ends. The CDR3 has 13 residues. The source of the sample is a study of T cells in narcolepsy. Study details: Donors had narcolepsy type 1 or type 2, or were healthy controls.

Overall study findings and caveats: Same-patient CSF and blood CD4+ T cell clonotypes included HCRT-specific and TRIB2-specific autoreactive ones. Autoreactive clone sequences were missing from some blood memory CD4+ repertoires.

The repertoire was sequenced with immunoSEQ multiplex PCR; TCRdb's copy has only in-frame clones and lacks some. The sample gives about 25,000 clones, around 83% of which show up once; 1.3% is in the top ten. The rearrangement uses TRBV16 and TRBJ1-1; D might be TRBD1 (5 bases). The sequenced material came from CD45RA- memory CD4+ T cells from PBMCs. This sequence was found in a human donor with narcolepsy. The CDR3 nucleotides are TGTGCCAGCAGCCAATCGACCAGGGCAGAAGCTTTCTTT. Translating it yields CASSQSTRAEAFF.